The next 22 T cell receptor beta chains were all read from a single sample in a study of blood T cell repertoires in COVID-19. Method: immunoSEQ multiplex PCR; TCRdb's copy keeps in-frame clones and lacks some. The sample lists around 170,000 clones, around four fifths occurring once. Source material: PBMCs or T cells enriched from blood (not recorded which). These receptors were collected from a woman in her forties or fifties who had recovered from COVID-19.

This chain links TRBV12-3 or TRBV12-4 with TRBJ1-5, with D unclear. The CDR3 consists of 13 residues. V dropped 8 bases and J dropped 4 bases, with 12 bases sitting between them. The CDR3 sequence is CASGLEGNQPQHF. The CDR3 nucleotides read TGTGCCAGCGGACTTGAGGGAAATCAGCCCCAGCATTTT.

The chain couples TRBV28 to TRBJ1-6; D is unclear. The V gene's germline CDR1 is MDHEN and CDR2 SYDVKM. The CDR3 runs 12 residues. V shed 2 bases and J shed 13 bases, with 9 bases lying between them. The CDR3 bases are TGTGCCAGCAGTTTACTTAGGGAGCCCCTCCACTTT. It is translated as CASSLLREPLHF.

This chain links TRBV27 with TRBJ2-1, with D perhaps TRBD2 (6 bases). Germline CDR1 MNHEY, CDR2 SMNVEV (reference sequence). This CDR3 is 13 amino acids long. Trimming removed 6 bases from V and 6 bases from J, with 12 bases in between. The CDR3 nucleotides are TGTGCCAGCAGGGGGACTGGAGCCAATGAGCAGTTCTTC. It yields the protein CASRGTGANEQFF.

This rearrangement joins TRBV15 to TRBJ1-6, with a tentative D call TRBD1 (5 bases). Germline V gene lookup returns CDR1 LNHNV and CDR2 YYDKDF (reference sequence). The CDR3 runs to 14 residues. The V end lost 8 bases, the J end lost 5 bases, and 13 bases lay between the germline ends. The CDR3 reads CATAVTENNSPLHF. The CDR3 nucleotides read TGTGCCACCGCGGTGACAGAAAATAATTCACCCCTCCACTTT.

The chain uses TRBV7-2 and TRBJ2-3; TRBD2 matches 11 bases. Germline-derived CDR1 and CDR2 are SGHTA and FQGNSA. Trimming at V came to 5 bases and at J to 6 bases, leaving 7 bases not matched to a gene. The length of the CDR3 is 15 residues. CDR3 sequence: CASSQTSGSQDTQYF. The CDR3 DNA sequence: TGTGCCAGCAGCCAAACTAGCGGGAGTCAGGATACGCAGTATTTT.

The genes are TRBV6-1 and TRBJ2-2; D is undetermined. The CDR3 is 12 amino acids. Trimming took off 2 bases at V and 6 bases at J, with 4 bases between the two ends. Germline V lookup: CDR1 MNHNS, CDR2 SASEGT. The CDR3 coding sequence is TGTGCCAGCAGTGAATATCCCGGGGAGCTGTTTTTT. Translation gives CASSEYPGELFF.

The rearrangement uses TRBV28 and TRBJ2-2; possibly TRBD1 for D (6 bases). The V gene lost 3 bases and the J gene lost 4 bases, with 9 bases spanning the gap. The CDR3 loop spans 14 amino acids. Germline values: CDR1 MDHEN, CDR2 SYDVKM. The CDR3 here is CASSLQGSTGELFF. DNA of the CDR3: TGTGCCAGCAGTTTGCAGGGGAGCACCGGGGAGCTGTTTTTT.

The CDR3 protein is CASSLPHLIVRLAGENTQYF. Here the CDR3 DNA reads TGTGCCAGCAGTCTCCCCCATCTCATCGTGAGACTAGCGGGGGAAAATACGCAGTATTTT. V and J are TRBV27 and TRBJ2-3; TRBD2 matches at 12 bases. J lost 7 bases, V lost 5 bases, and 22 bases had no gene match. Per germline, CDR1 MNHEY and CDR2 SMNVEV (reference sequence). CDR3 size: 20 residues.

The gene calls are TRBV7-2 and TRBJ2-3; 9 nucleotides match TRBD2. V shed 4 bases, J shed 6 bases, and the junction held 14 bases outside the gene matches. CDR3 size: 17 residues. Germline V gene lookup returns CDR1 SGHTA and CDR2 FQGNSA. For the CDR3, the DNA is TGTGCCAGCAGCTCCCGGACTAGCGTCTTAAGGAGGGATACGCAGTATTTT. Protein product: CASSSRTSVLRRDTQYF.

The CDR3 DNA sequence: TGTGCCAGTAGTATAGGTTTAAGCGGGAGCGGTGAGACCCAGTACTTC. Amino acid sequence: CASSIGLSGSGETQYF. The V gene is TRBV19, the J gene TRBJ2-5, with 8 positions matching TRBD2. The CDR3 covers 16 residues. Germline V gives CDR1 LNHDA, CDR2 SQIVND (reference sequence). Trimming took 1 base from V and 5 from J; bases not matched to a gene: 9.

The chain joins TRBV19 to TRBJ1-2, with a weak D call TRBD1 (5 bases). V lost 5 bases and J lost 12, with 22 bases in between. CDR3 length equals 14 residues. CDR1 LNHDA and CDR2 SQIVND come from the germline V gene (reference sequence). The CDR3 protein is CASSSTALLPGDTF. The CDR3 DNA follows: TGTGCCAGTAGTTCGACAGCCCTCCTACCGGGGGACACCTTC.

The chain joins TRBV14 to TRBJ2-1, with a possible D match to TRBD2 (5 bases). The germline V gene has CDR1 SGHDN and CDR2 FVKESK. V was clipped by 5 bases and J by 3 bases, with 14 bases between them. This CDR3 region has 15 residues. The CDR3 DNA is TGTGCCAGCAGCGGAGGACTCGCCGGCTACAATGAGCAGTTCTTC. Protein: CASSGGLAGYNEQFF. The full variable domain, in which reference TRBV14 and TRBJ2-1 provide the parts outside the CDR3, is EAGVTQFPSHSVIEKGQTVTLRCDPISGHDNLYWYRRVMGKEIKFLLHFVKESKQDESGMPNNRFLAERTGGTYSTLKVQPAELEDSGVYFCASSGGLAGYNEQFFGPGTRLTVL.

The table lists this clone with a count of one. The chain recombines TRBV28 with TRBJ1-2, with TRBD1 as a possible D gene (5 bases). Germline V CDR1 and CDR2: MDHEN, SYDVKM. Deletions cut 7 bases from V and 4 bases from J, with 16 bases between. This CDR3 spans 14 amino acids. This CDR3 reads CASIIGGGRYGYTF. In nucleotides, the CDR3 is TGTGCCAGCATCATCGGGGGAGGCCGCTATGGCTACACCTTC.

Here the CDR3 DNA reads TGTGCCAGCAGCGTAGGACAGGGTAGAGGCAATGAGCAGTTCTTC. Translated: CASSVGQGRGNEQFF. The chain couples TRBV9 to TRBJ2-1; 7 bases are shared with TRBD1. The CDR3 runs 15 residues. Germline CDR1 SGDLS, CDR2 YYNGEE. Trimming cost V 0 bases and J 6 bases; bases outside gene matches: 6.

The chain is built from TRBV27 and TRBJ2-4; 7 nucleotides line up with TRBD1. J was trimmed by 3 bases and V by 8 bases; bases with no gene match: 10. Germline CDR1 and CDR2: MNHEY and SMNVEV (reference sequence). The CDR3 sequence is 15 residues long. CDR3 nucleotides: TGTGCCAGCCGCTCGCAGGGGGTCGGCAAAAACATTCAGTACTTC. Translated: CASRSQGVGKNIQYF.

J is TRBJ1-3 and V is TRBV28; D not resolved. Trimming took off 6 bases at V and 0 bases at J, with 12 bases between the two ends. The CDR3 is 15 residues long. The V gene's germline CDR1 is MDHEN and CDR2 SYDVKM. The CDR3 DNA reads TGTGCCAGCAGCCCTAACCGGGACTCTGGAAACACCATATATTTT. Amino acid sequence: CASSPNRDSGNTIYF.

The chain carries TRBV3-1 (or the pseudogene TRBV3-2) and TRBJ1-1; D is perhaps TRBD1 (6 bases). V lost 1 base and J lost 4, with 7 bases in between. This CDR3 has 13 amino acids. Germline CDR1 and CDR2: LGHDT and YNNKEL (reference sequence). The CDR3 coding sequence is TGTGCCAGCAGCCAAGGGGGGCTCACTGAAGCTTTCTTT. Protein sequence: CASSQGGLTEAFF.

The chain combines TRBV6-2 or TRBV6-3 with TRBJ1-2; D gene uncertain. Germline V gene lookup returns CDR1 MNHEY and CDR2 SVGEGT. The CDR3 is 12 residues long. The V gene lost 5 bases and the J gene lost 2 bases, with 6 bases spanning the gap. This chain's CDR3 is CASSPQNYGYTF. DNA for the CDR3: TGTGCCAGCAGTCCCCAGAACTATGGCTACACCTTC.

The chain joins TRBV6-5 to TRBJ1-2, with 8 bases aligning to TRBD1. V shed 6 bases, J shed 8 bases, and the junction held 5 bases outside the gene matches. Germline V CDR1 and CDR2: MNHEY, SVGAGI. The length of the CDR3 is 12 residues. DNA for the CDR3: TGTGCCAGCAGGCAGGGGGCTGAGGGCTACACCTTC. This sequence encodes CASRQGAEGYTF.

The chain uses TRBV2 and TRBJ2-3, with D hard to call. The CDR3 contains 13 residues. V dropped 9 bases and J dropped 2 bases, with 12 bases sitting between them. Per the germline V gene, CDR1 is SNHLY and CDR2 is FYNNEI. CDR3 loop: CARRLAVTDTQYF. The CDR3 DNA reads TGTGCCAGGAGACTCGCCGTCACAGATACGCAGTATTTT.

The rearrangement joins TRBV7-2 to TRBJ2-7; 7 bases line up with TRBD2. With 0 bases clipped from V and 2 bases from J, the junction kept 4 bases outside the gene matches. The CDR3 is made up of 15 amino acids. Looked up from germline, CDR1 is SGHTA and CDR2 is FQGNSA. CDR3 nucleotide sequence: TGTGCCAGCAGCTTAGCGCGGGGGATAACCTACGAGCAGTACTTC. The encoded protein is CASSLARGITYEQYF.

The V and J genes are TRBV19 and TRBJ1-2; TRBD1 agrees at 7 bases. This CDR3 region has 15 residues. After removal of 2 bases from V and 5 bases from J, the junction contained 8 bases not matched to a gene. Per the germline V gene, CDR1 is LNHDA and CDR2 is SQIVND (reference sequence). This CDR3 reads CASSILGTAVYGYTF. The CDR3 DNA is TGTGCCAGTAGTATATTAGGGACAGCTGTTTATGGCTACACCTTC.